A single sample is the source of the 24 T cell receptor beta chains below, sequenced in a study of shared clonotypes between healthy human individuals (dated by TCRdb to 2018 to 2020). Library creation used the immunoSEQ multiplex PCR assay. Sourced from immuneACCESS, this table was stored by TCRdb with only in-frame sequences that have V and J called. A share of the clones is absent; for the studies checked, an unresolved V gene accounts for under half, and the remainder has no known explanation. Across this sample there are roughly 450,000 clones, with roughly 78% seen only once. Clones ranked in the top ten supply roughly 13% of the sample. Sequencing was done on a sample of PBMCs. All receptors come from a woman in her thirties or forties in good health. Some clones in this sample may be carry-over from other donors' samples.

The chain has TRBV30 and TRBJ2-5, with TRBD1 matching over 8 bases. TRBJ2-7 explains the end of the DNA better; the J call may be wrong. The V gene's germline CDR1 is GTSNPN and CDR2 SVGIG (reference sequence). CDR3 length: 14 amino acids. The CDR3: CACHPDRGSYEQYF. The CDR3 DNA reads TGTGCCTGTCACCCCGACAGGGGTTCCTACGAGCAGTACTTC.

The rearrangement links TRBV4-3 to TRBJ2-2; 8 nucleotides align to TRBD1. The CDR3 loop spans 17 amino acids. V was clipped by 0 bases and J by 5 bases; unmatched bases: 8. From germline, CDR1 is LGHNA and CDR2 YSLEER. This chain's CDR3 is CASSQDYNRGETGELFF. As DNA, the CDR3 is TGCGCCAGCAGCCAAGATTATAACAGGGGGGAGACCGGGGAGCTGTTTTTT.

The chain employs TRBV7-3 and TRBJ2-2; 10 bases fit TRBD1. The CDR3 loop spans 15 amino acids. V shed 3 bases, J shed 6 bases, and the junction held 4 bases outside the gene matches. The germline V gene has CDR1 SGHTA and CDR2 FQGTGA. CDR3 DNA: TGTGCCAGCAGCTTGGGGACAGGGGTACCCGGGGAGCTGTTTTTT. It specifies CASSLGTGVPGELFF.

The genes are TRBV7-9 and TRBJ1-2; D is unresolved. The CDR3 length is 11 residues. Looked up from germline, CDR1 is SEHNR and CDR2 is FQNEAQ (reference sequence). V was cut by 4 bases and J by 8 bases, with 8 bases left in between. The CDR3 region is CASSYRGGYTF. The CDR3 bases are TGTGCCAGCAGCTATCGTGGAGGCTACACCTTC.

The V gene is TRBV15, the J gene TRBJ2-1, with 11 bases aligning to TRBD2. V gave up 1 base and J gave up 10 bases; unmatched junction bases: 9. CDR3 length: 16 amino acids. Germline lookup yields CDR1 LNHNV and CDR2 YYDKDF (reference sequence). The CDR3 DNA is TGTGCCACCAGCAGAGTGGGACTAGCGGAGGCCGCGGAGCAGTTCTTC. As protein: CATSRVGLAEAAEQFF. Supplemented by reference TRBV15 and TRBJ2-1, the full variable domain reads DAMVIQNPRYQVTQFGKPVTLSCSQTLNHNVMYWYQQKSSQAPKLLFHYYDKDFNNEADTPDNFQSRRPNTSFCFLDIRSPGLGDTAMYLCATSRVGLAEAAEQFFGPGTRLTVL.

Regarding this clone: The sample contains more than one DNA sequence encoding this CDR3. This chain links TRBV20-1 with TRBJ2-7; D not certain. CDR3 length: 11 amino acids. Looked up from germline, CDR1 is DFQATT and CDR2 is SNEGSKA (reference sequence). The V and J ends lost 2 bases and 3 bases respectively, with 5 bases between them. CDR3 nucleotides: TGCAGTGCTAGAAGAGTCTACGAGCAGTACTTC. Translation: CSARRVYEQYF.

The chain is built from TRBV5-1 and TRBJ2-1; unclear D gene. Germline V gene lookup returns CDR1 SGHRS and CDR2 YFSETQ. The CDR3 is 14 amino acids. The ends were cut back, 0 bases at V and 7 bases at J, with 11 bases in the middle. In nucleotides, the CDR3 is TGCGCCAGCAGCTTGGCAAGGCTGGCAAATGAGCAGTTCTTC. Translation gives CASSLARLANEQFF.

V and J are TRBV6-5 and TRBJ2-3; D might be TRBD2 (6 bases). The V gene's germline CDR1 is MNHEY and CDR2 SVGAGI. The CDR3 covers 14 residues. Trimming left V 5 bases short and J 2 bases short, with 11 bases between. The CDR3 region has the DNA TGTGCCAGCAGTCGACGGGGGTCCACAGATACGCAGTATTTT. As protein: CASSRRGSTDTQYF.

The chain recombines TRBV5-4 with TRBJ1-1; tentative D call: TRBD1 (6 bases). The V end lost 5 bases, the J end lost 1 base, and 12 bases lay between the germline ends. The V gene's germline CDR1 is SGHNT and CDR2 YYREEE (reference sequence). The CDR3 has 14 amino acids. This chain's CDR3 is CASSRTVENTEAFF. In DNA, the CDR3 is TGTGCCAGCAGTCGGACAGTTGAGAACACTGAAGCTTTCTTT.

This chain uses TRBV9 with TRBJ1-2; tentatively, D is TRBD1 (5 bases). Germline V gene lookup returns CDR1 SGDLS and CDR2 YYNGEE. The CDR3 spans 14 residues. The V and J ends lost 0 bases and 4 bases respectively, with 10 bases between them. CDR3 sequence reads: CASSVAAGTYGYTF. DNA of the CDR3: TGTGCCAGCAGCGTAGCTGCGGGGACCTATGGCTACACCTTC.

V gene TRBV4-1 combines with J gene TRBJ2-7; 13 nucleotides agree with TRBD2. V lost 6 bases and J lost 2; bases outside the gene matches: 13. There are 18 residues in the CDR3. The V gene's germline CDR1 is MGHRA and CDR2 YSYEKL. CDR3 residues: CASSRTGGTSGNPYEQYF. CDR3 sequence (DNA): TGCGCCAGCAGTCGCACAGGGGGGACTAGCGGGAACCCCTACGAGCAGTACTTC.

This chain joins TRBV18 and TRBJ1-2; no reliable D call. V lost 0 bases, J lost 4 bases, and 9 bases lay in between. Germline-derived CDR1 and CDR2 are KGHSH and LQKENI. The CDR3 sequence is 14 residues long. CDR3 sequence reads: CASSPPGQFYGYTF. In DNA form, the CDR3 reads TGTGCCAGCTCACCACCGGGCCAATTCTATGGCTACACCTTC.

To note about this clone: This may be a read error: a much more frequent sequence differs by one nucleotide. This chain connects TRBV5-8 to TRBJ2-7; D is undetermined. The length of the CDR3 is 11 residues. In germline, CDR1 is SGHTS, CDR2 YDEGEE. Trimming removed 2 bases from V and 2 bases from J, with 2 bases in between. The CDR3 bases are TGTGCCAGCAGCTTCGCCTACGAGCAGTACTTC. Translated: CASSFAYEQYF.

The CDR3 nucleotides read TGTGCCAGCAGCCGAACGACAGGGGGCACAGATACGCAGTATTTT. Amino acid sequence: CASSRTTGGTDTQYF. This chain links TRBV14 with TRBJ2-3; TRBD1 matches 8 bases. Germline V lookup: CDR1 SGHDN, CDR2 FVKESK. The CDR3 contains 15 residues. J was trimmed by 1 base and V by 4 bases; bases with no gene match: 4.

The chain couples TRBV9 to TRBJ2-5; D gene unclear. Germline-derived CDR1 and CDR2 are SGDLS and YYNGEE. This CDR3 region has 13 residues. Trimming shortened V by 2 bases and J by 2 bases, and 7 bases separated the two germline ends. CDR3 nucleotide sequence: TGTGCCAGCAGCGTTGGGCGGCAAGAGACCCAGTACTTC. It specifies CASSVGRQETQYF.

V gene TRBV7-2 combines with J gene TRBJ2-2, with TRBD2 matching 7 bases. The germline V gene has CDR1 SGHTA and CDR2 FQGNSA. The V gene end was trimmed by 1 base and the J gene end by 5 bases; junction bases not matched to a gene: 10. There are 17 residues in the CDR3. The CDR3 DNA reads as TGTGCCAGCAGCTTAGAGGGAGGACTAGTAAGGACCGGGGAGCTGTTTTTT. Its translation is CASSLEGGLVRTGELFF.

This chain connects TRBV4-3 to TRBJ2-5, with D tentatively TRBD1 (5 bases). The DNA matches TRBJ2-7 better at its end, which makes the J call doubtful. The CDR3 sequence is 15 residues long. Germline-derived CDR1 and CDR2 are LGHNA and YSLEER. In DNA form, the CDR3 reads TGCGCCAGCAGCCAAGCCAGGGCGGCCACGCCCGAGCAGTACTTC. Encoded protein: CASSQARAATPEQYF.

The V call is TRBV7-5, the J call TRBJ2-3. TRBV7-5 is termed a pseudogene. CDR3 length: 15 residues. CDR3 bases: TGTGTCAGAAGCTTAGGTATAAGGACGGGAGATACGCAGTATTTT. This gives the protein CVRSLGIRTGDTQYF.

The genes are TRBV4-1 and TRBJ1-6; TRBD1 might be the D (5 bases). This CDR3 region has 13 residues. In germline, CDR1 is MGHRA, CDR2 YSYEKL. Trimming removed 0 bases at V and 12 bases at J, with 9 bases between. This CDR3 is CASSQDRQGPLHF. The CDR3 coding sequence is TGCGCCAGCAGCCAAGATCGGCAGGGACCCCTCCACTTT.

The rearrangement uses TRBV30 and TRBJ2-3; D is uncertain. Germline-derived CDR1 and CDR2 are GTSNPN and SVGIG (reference sequence). The CDR3 runs to 14 residues. Trimming took 0 bases from V and 2 from J, leaving 9 bases between them. The DNA for the CDR3 is TGTGCCTGGAGTGTACTCCTACCCACAGATACGCAGTATTTT. It yields the protein CAWSVLLPTDTQYF.

This chain links TRBV10-3 with TRBJ2-7; D might be TRBD2 (5 bases). Germline lookup yields CDR1 ENHRY and CDR2 SYGVKD. The CDR3 has 12 residues. V shed 2 bases and J shed 4 bases, with 6 bases lying between them. CDR3 sequence reads: CAISEDYYEQYF. In DNA, the CDR3 is TGTGCCATCAGTGAGGACTATTACGAGCAGTACTTC.

The V and J genes are TRBV4-3 and TRBJ1-3; a possible D gene is TRBD1 (5 bases). V lost 0 bases to trimming and J lost 14 bases, with 14 bases between them. Germline-derived CDR1 and CDR2 are LGHNA and YSLEER. The CDR3 consists of 13 residues. The CDR3 is CASSQDLGQALYF. CDR3 nucleotide sequence: TGCGCCAGCAGCCAAGATCTGGGGCAGGCCTTATATTTT.

This chain uses TRBV18 with TRBJ2-2, with no clear D. CDR1 KGHSH and CDR2 LQKENI come from the germline V gene. This CDR3 has 16 residues. V lost 2 bases to trimming and J lost 0 bases, with 10 bases between them. The CDR3 DNA sequence: TGTGCCAGCTCACCAGCTAAGGAAGCGAACACCGGGGAGCTGTTTTTT. It codes for CASSPAKEANTGELFF.

The V gene is TRBV4-2, the J gene TRBJ2-1; TRBD2 aligns across 9 bases. With 4 bases clipped from V and 7 bases from J, the junction kept 5 bases outside the gene matches. The CDR3 is 14 amino acids. Germline V lookup: CDR1 LGHNA, CDR2 YNFKEQ. The DNA of the CDR3 is TGTGCCAGCAGCCGAGTAGCGGGAGTGAATGAGCAGTTCTTC. Translating it yields CASSRVAGVNEQFF.